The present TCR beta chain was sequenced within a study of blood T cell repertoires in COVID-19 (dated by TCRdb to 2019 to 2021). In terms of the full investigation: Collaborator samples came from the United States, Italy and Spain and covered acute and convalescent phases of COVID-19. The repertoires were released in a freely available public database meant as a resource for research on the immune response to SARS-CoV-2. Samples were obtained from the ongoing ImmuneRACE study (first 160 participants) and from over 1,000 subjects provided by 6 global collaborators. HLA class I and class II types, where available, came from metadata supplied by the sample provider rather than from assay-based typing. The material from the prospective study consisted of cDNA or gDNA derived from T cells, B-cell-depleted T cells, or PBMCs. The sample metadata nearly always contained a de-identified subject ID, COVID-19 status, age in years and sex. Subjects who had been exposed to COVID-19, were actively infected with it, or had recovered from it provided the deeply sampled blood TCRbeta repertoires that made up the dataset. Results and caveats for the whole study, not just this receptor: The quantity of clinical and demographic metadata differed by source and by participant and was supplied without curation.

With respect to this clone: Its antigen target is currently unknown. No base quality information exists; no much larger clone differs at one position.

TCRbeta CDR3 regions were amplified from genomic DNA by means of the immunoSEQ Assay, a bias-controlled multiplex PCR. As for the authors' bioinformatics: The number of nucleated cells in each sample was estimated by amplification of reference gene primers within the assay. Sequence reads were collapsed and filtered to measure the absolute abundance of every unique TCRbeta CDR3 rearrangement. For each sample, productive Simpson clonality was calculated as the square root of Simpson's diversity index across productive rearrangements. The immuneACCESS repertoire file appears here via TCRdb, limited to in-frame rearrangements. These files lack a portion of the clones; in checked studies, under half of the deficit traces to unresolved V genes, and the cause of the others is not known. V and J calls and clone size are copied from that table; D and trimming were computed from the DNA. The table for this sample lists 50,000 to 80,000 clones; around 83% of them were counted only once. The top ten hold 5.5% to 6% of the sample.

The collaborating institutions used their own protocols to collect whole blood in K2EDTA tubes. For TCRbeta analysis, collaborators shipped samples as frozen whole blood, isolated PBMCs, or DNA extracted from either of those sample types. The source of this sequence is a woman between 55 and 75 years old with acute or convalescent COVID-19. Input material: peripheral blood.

The CDR3 has the sequence CASSLISQDREITGELFF. Read as DNA, the sequence is TGTGCCAGCAGCTTAATTTCCCAAGACAGGGAAATCACCGGGGAGCTGTTTTTT. The sequence links TRBV7-3 to TRBJ2-2, and TRBD1 aligns with 7 junction nucleotides. Taken from cysteine to phenylalanine, the CDR3 has 18 residues. Solely the CDR3 DNA is kept, with 54 bases framed from the first base. CDR1 and CDR2 are drawn from the germline V gene: SGHTA, FQGTGA. The junction shows trimming of 1 base on V and 4 bases on J, and the gene matches do not reach 12 bases of it.